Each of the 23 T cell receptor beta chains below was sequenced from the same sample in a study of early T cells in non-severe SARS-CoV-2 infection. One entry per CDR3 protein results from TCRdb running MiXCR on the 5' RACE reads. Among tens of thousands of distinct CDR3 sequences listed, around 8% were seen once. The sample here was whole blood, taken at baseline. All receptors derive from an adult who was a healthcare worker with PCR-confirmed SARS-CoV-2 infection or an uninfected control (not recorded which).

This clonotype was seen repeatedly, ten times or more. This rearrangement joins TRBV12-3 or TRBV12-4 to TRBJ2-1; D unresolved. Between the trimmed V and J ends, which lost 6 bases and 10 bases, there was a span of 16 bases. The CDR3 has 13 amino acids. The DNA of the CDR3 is TGTGCCAGCAGCGAAAGACCCCTCGTAGAGCAGTTCTTC. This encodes CASSERPLVEQFF.

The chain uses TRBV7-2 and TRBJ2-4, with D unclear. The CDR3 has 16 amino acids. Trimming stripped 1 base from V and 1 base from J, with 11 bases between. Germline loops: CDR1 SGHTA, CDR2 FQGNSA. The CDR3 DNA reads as TGTGCCAGCAGCTTAGGGCCAAGCTCCGCCAAAAACATTCAGTACTTC. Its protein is CASSLGPSSAKNIQYF.

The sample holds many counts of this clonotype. The CDR3 nucleotides are TGTGCCAGCAGCCAAGAGGAGGGGGGCGCCTACGAGCAGTACTTC. Protein: CASSQEEGGAYEQYF. The genes are TRBV4-2 and TRBJ2-7; D is possibly TRBD1 or TRBD2 (6 bases each). Trimming removed 0 bases from V and 2 bases from J, with 11 bases in between. The germline gives CDR1 LGHNA, CDR2 YNFKEQ. The CDR3 sequence is 15 residues long.

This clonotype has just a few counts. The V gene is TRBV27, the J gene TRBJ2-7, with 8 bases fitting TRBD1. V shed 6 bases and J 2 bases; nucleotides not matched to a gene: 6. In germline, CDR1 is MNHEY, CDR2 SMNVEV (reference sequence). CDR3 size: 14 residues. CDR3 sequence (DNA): TGTGCCAGCAGCGAGACAGGGGCCACCTACGAGCAGTACTTC. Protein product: CASSETGATYEQYF.

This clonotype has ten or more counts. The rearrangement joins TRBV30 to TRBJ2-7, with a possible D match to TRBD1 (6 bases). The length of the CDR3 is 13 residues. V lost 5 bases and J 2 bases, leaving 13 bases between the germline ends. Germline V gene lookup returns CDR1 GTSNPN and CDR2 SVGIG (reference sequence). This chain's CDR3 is CAWAGQLPYEQYF. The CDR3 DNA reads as TGTGCCTGGGCTGGACAGCTCCCCTACGAGCAGTACTTC.

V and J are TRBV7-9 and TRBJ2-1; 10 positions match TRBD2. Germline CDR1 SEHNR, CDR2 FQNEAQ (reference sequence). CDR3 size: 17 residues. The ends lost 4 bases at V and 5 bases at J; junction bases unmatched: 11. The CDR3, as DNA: TGTGCCAGCAGCTCTGCCAGCGGGGGGGCCAGCGACAATGAGCAGTTCTTC. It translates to CASSSASGGASDNEQFF.

This chain's CDR3 is CASKVGTQNTGELFF. The CDR3 DNA sequence: TGTGCCAGCAAAGTGGGGACACAGAACACCGGGGAGCTGTTTTTT. The V call is TRBV2, the J call TRBJ2-2; possible D gene TRBD1, 6 bases. The CDR3 is 15 amino acids. V lost 7 bases and J 1 base, leaving 13 bases between the germline ends. Germline CDR1 reads SNHLY; CDR2 reads FYNNEI.

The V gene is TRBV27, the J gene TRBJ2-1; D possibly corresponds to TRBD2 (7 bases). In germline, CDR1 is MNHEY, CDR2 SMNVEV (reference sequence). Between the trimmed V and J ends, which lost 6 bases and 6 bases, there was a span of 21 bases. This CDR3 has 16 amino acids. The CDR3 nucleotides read TGTGCCAGCAGAGGGCGGGGGCTGTATAGTTTCAATGAGCAGTTCTTC. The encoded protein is CASRGRGLYSFNEQFF.

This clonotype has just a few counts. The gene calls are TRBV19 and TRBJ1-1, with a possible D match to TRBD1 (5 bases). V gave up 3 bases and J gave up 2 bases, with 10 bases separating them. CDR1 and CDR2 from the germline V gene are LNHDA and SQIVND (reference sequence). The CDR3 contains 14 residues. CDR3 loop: CASSILQGNTEAFF. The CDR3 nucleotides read TGTGCCAGTAGTATCCTTCAGGGAAACACTGAAGCTTTCTTT.

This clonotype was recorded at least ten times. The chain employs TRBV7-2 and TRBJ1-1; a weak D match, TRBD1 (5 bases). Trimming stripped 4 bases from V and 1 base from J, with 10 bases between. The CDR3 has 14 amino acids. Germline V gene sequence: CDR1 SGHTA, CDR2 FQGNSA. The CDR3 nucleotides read TGTGCCAGCAGCTCGGGACTCCAGAACACTGAAGCTTTCTTT. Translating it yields CASSSGLQNTEAFF.

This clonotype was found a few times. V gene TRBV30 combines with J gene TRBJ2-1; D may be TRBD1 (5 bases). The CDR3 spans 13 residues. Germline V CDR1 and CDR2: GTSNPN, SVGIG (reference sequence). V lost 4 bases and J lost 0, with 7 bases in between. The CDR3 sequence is CAWTGPSYNEQFF. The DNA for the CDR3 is TGTGCCTGGACAGGGCCCTCCTACAATGAGCAGTTCTTC.

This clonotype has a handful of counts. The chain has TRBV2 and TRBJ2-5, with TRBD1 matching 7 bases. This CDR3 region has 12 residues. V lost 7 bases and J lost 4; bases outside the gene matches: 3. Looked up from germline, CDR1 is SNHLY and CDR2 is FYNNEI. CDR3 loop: CASIRQGETQYF. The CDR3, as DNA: TGTGCCAGCATAAGACAGGGAGAGACCCAGTACTTC.

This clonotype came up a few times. The CDR3 DNA reads as TGTGCCTGGAGTGCCCGGACAGACTATGGCTACACCTTC. It yields the protein CAWSARTDYGYTF. The V and J genes are TRBV30 and TRBJ1-2, with D possibly TRBD1 on 6 matching bases. The CDR3 is made up of 13 amino acids. Per the germline V gene, CDR1 is GTSNPN and CDR2 is SVGIG (reference sequence). Trimming removed 1 base at V and 3 bases at J, with 9 bases between.

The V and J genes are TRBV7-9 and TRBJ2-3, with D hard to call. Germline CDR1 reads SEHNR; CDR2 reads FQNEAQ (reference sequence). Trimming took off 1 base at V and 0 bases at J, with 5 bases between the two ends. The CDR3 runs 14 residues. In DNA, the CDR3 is TGTGCCAGCAGCTTAGACCCTAGCACAGATACGCAGTATTTT. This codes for CASSLDPSTDTQYF.

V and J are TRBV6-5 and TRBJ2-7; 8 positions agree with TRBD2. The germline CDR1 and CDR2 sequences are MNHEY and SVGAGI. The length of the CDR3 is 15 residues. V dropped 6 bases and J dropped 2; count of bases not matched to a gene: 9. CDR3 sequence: CASSPSGGRTYEQYF. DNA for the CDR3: TGTGCCAGCAGCCCCAGCGGGGGAAGAACCTACGAGCAGTACTTC.

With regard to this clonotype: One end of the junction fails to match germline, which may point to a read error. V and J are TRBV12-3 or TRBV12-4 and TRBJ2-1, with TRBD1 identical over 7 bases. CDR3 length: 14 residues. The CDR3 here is CASSPAGGVGEQSF. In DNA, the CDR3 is TGTGCCAGCAGTCCTGCAGGGGGAGTCGGGGAGCAGTCCTTC.

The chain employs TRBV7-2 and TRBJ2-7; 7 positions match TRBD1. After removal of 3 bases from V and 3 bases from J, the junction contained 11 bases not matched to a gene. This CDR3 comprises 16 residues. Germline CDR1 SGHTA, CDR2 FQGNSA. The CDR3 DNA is TGTGCCAGCAGCTTCAAGTCCGGGACAGCCTACTACGAGCAGTACTTC. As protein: CASSFKSGTAYYEQYF.

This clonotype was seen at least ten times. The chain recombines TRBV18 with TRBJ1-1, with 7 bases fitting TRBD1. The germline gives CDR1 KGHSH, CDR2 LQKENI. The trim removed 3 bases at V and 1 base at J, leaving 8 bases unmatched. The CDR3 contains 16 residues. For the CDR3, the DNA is TGTGCCAGCTCACCCCTATCTGACAGGGCGAACACTGAAGCTTTCTTT. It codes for CASSPLSDRANTEAFF.

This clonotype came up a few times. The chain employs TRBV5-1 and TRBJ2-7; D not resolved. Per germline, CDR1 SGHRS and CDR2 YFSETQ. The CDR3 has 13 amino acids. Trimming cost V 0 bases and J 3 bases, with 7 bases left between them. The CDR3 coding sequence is TGCGCCAGCAGCTTGGAAGGCCACTACGAGCAGTACTTC. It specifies CASSLEGHYEQYF.

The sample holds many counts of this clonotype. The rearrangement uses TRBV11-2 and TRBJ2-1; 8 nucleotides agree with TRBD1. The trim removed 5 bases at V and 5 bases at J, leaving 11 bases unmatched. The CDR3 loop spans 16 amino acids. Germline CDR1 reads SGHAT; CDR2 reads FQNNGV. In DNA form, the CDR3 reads TGTGCCAGCAGCCCTCCGGACAGGGTTCTGGACAATGAGCAGTTCTTC. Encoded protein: CASSPPDRVLDNEQFF.

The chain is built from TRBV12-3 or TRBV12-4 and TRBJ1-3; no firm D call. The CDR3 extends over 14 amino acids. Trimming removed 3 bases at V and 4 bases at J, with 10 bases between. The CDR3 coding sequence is TGTGCCAGCAGTTTTTCGCTGGGAGGAAACACCATATATTTT. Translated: CASSFSLGGNTIYF.

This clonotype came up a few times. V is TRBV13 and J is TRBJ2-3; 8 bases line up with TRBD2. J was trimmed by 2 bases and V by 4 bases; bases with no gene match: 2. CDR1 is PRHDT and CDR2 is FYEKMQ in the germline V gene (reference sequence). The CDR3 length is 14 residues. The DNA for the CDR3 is TGTGCCAGCAGCTCCGGGGGGGACACAGATACGCAGTATTTT. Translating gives CASSSGGDTDTQYF.

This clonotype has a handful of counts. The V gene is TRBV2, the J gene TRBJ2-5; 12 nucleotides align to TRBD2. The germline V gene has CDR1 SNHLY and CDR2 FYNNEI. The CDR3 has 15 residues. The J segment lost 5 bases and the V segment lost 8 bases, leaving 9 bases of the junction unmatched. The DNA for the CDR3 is TGTGCCAGCGCTAGAACTAGCGGGGGGCAGGAGACCCAGTACTTC. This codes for CASARTSGGQETQYF. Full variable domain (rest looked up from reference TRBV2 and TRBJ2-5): EPEVTQTPSHQVTQMGQEVILRCVPISNHLYFYWYRQILGQKVEFLVSFYNNEISEKSEIFDDQFSVERPDGSNFTLKIRSTKLEDSAMYFCASARTSGGQETQYFGPGTRLLVL.